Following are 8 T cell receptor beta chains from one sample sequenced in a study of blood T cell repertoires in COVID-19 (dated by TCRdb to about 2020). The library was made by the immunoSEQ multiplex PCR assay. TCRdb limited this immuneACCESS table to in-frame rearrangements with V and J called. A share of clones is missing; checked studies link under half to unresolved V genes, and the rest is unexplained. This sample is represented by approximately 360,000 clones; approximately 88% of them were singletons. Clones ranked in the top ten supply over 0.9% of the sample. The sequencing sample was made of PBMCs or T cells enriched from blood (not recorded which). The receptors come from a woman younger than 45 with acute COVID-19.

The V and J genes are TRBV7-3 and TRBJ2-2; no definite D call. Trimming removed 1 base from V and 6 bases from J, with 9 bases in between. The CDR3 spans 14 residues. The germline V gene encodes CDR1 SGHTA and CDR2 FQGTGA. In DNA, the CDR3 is TGTGCCAGCAGCTTAAGTGGCAGGCCCGGGGAGCTGTTTTTT. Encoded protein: CASSLSGRPGELFF.

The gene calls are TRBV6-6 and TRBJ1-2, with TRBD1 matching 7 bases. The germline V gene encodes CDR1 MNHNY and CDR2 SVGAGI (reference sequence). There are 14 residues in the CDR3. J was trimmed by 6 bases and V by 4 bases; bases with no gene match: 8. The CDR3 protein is CASSSTGQRHGYTF. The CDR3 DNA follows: TGTGCCAGCAGTTCAACGGGACAGAGGCATGGCTACACCTTC.

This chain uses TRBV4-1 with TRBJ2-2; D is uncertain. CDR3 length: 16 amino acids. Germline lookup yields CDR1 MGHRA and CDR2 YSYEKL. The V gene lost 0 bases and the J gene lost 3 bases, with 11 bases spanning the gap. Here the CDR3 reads CASSQDSVRDTGELFF. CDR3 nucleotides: TGCGCCAGCAGCCAAGATTCCGTGAGAGACACCGGGGAGCTGTTTTTT.

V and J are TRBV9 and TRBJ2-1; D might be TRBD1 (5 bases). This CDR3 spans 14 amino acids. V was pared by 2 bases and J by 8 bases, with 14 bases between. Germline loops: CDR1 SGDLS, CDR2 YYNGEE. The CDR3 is CASSVDSTGDEQFF. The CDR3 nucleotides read TGTGCCAGCAGCGTGGATTCTACAGGAGATGAGCAGTTCTTC. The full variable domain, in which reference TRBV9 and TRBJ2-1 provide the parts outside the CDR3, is DSGVTQTPKHLITATGQRVTLRCSPRSGDLSVYWYQQSLDQGLQFLIQYYNGEERAKGNILERFSAQQFPDLHSELNLSSLELGDSALYFCASSVDSTGDEQFFGPGTRLTVL.

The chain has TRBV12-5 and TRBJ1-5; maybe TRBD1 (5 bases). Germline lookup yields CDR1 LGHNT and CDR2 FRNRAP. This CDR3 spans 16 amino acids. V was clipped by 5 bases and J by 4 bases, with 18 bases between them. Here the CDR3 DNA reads TGTGCTAGTGGTGGGGAGGGTCAGGGAGCAAATCAGCCCCAGCATTTT. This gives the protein CASGGEGQGANQPQHF. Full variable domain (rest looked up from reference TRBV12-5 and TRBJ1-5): DARVTQTPRHKVTEMGQEVTMRCQPILGHNTVFWYRQTMMQGLELLAYFRNRAPLDDSGMPKDRFSAEMPDATLATLKIQPSEPRDSAVYFCASGGEGQGANQPQHFGDGTRLSIL.

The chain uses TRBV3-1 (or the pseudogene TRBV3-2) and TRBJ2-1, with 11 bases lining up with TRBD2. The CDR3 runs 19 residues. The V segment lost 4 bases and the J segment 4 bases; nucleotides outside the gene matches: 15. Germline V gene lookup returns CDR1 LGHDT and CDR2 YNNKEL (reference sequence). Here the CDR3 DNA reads TGTGCCAGCAGCCCGAAAACACCCACTATAGCGGGGGGGTACAATGAGCAGTTCTTC. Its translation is CASSPKTPTIAGGYNEQFF.

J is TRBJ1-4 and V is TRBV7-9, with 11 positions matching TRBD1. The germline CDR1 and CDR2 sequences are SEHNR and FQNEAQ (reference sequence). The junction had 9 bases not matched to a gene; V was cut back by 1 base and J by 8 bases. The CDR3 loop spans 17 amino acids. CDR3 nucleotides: TGTGCCAGCAGCTTAGAGGCGGGACAGGGGGGAGGAGAAAAACTGTTTTTT. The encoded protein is CASSLEAGQGGGEKLFF.

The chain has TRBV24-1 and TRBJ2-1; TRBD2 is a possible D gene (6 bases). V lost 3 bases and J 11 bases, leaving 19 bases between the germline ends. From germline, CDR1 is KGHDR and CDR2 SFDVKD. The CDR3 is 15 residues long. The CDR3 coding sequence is TGTGCCACCAGTGATGGTTGGACTACCTTAATGAAGCAGTTCTTC. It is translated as CATSDGWTTLMKQFF.